The rows below give T cell receptor beta chains drawn from one sample of a study of cytomegalovirus exposure and HLA in healthy donors. Libraries were prepared by immunoSEQ multiplex PCR; TCRdb keeps only in-frame clonotypes and omits some of them. There are roughly 140,000 clones in the sample; 55% to 70% occur only once, and under 3% lies in the top ten. Sequenced sample: PBMCs. The source is a woman in her thirties in good health and CMV-seropositive. Each CDR3 is given without its conserved first and last residue. Fields, in order: D gene, V gene, CDR3 protein. A D gene is named only where the DNA matches it firmly.

d_call: .
v_call: TRBV7-9
cdr3_aa: ASSFGRAGGNYGYT

d_call: .
v_call: TRBV5-1
cdr3_aa: ASSFWRGGTQY

d_call: .
v_call: TRBV9
cdr3_aa: ASSAGGAPNQPQH

d_call: .
v_call: TRBV14
cdr3_aa: ASSQDRLFQGGGVLNTEAF

d_call: TRBD2
v_call: TRBV30
cdr3_aa: AWRPRESHEQY

d_call: .
v_call: TRBV2
cdr3_aa: ASSAGGDLYEQY

d_call: .
v_call: TRBV5-1
cdr3_aa: ASSLVGDSSTDTQY

d_call: .
v_call: TRBV11-2
cdr3_aa: ASSGGNSPLH

d_call: .
v_call: TRBV5-1
cdr3_aa: ASSPGFRGTSQHEQF

d_call: .
v_call: TRBV6-1
cdr3_aa: ASSEADSPFSYEQY

d_call: .
v_call: TRBV15
cdr3_aa: ATSRDTSGNYGYT

d_call: .
v_call: TRBV4-1
cdr3_aa: ASSQDPTGANSPLH

d_call: .
v_call: TRBV28
cdr3_aa: ASTLRVGGYT

d_call: .
v_call: TRBV7-8
cdr3_aa: ASNHLRDLEETQY

d_call: .
v_call: TRBV5-1
cdr3_aa: ASSLYAPSVNEQF

d_call: .
v_call: TRBV10-3
cdr3_aa: AISGGSISYEQY

d_call: TRBD2
v_call: TRBV4-1
cdr3_aa: ASSPSGGQETQY

d_call: .
v_call: TRBV5-1
cdr3_aa: ASSLATDYYEQY

d_call: .
v_call: TRBV2
cdr3_aa: ASRGWAEAF

d_call: TRBD2
v_call: TRBV5-4
cdr3_aa: ASRRGLEGCNEQF

d_call: .
v_call: TRBV5-5
cdr3_aa: ASSVSLVDTQY

d_call: TRBD2
v_call: TRBV29-1
cdr3_aa: SVEDGLAGIQY

d_call: .
v_call: TRBV19
cdr3_aa: ASSIDAWTDLSSYNEQF

d_call: TRBD1
v_call: TRBV5-1
cdr3_aa: ASSLLGQGHTEAF

d_call: .
v_call: TRBV4-1
cdr3_aa: ASSQAGTVNNEQF

d_call: .
v_call: TRBV7-2
cdr3_aa: ASSLAGGIRYEQY

d_call: .
v_call: TRBV5-1
cdr3_aa: ASSFEGRNSGNTIY

d_call: .
v_call: TRBV27
cdr3_aa: ASSPYQAYGYT

d_call: TRBD1
v_call: TRBV5-6
cdr3_aa: ASSFAGTGVGGYT

d_call: TRBD2
v_call: TRBV9
cdr3_aa: ASSSGTSGMAAWETQY

d_call: TRBD1
v_call: TRBV11-2
cdr3_aa: ASSSRQGANPAF

d_call: TRBD1
v_call: TRBV6-5
cdr3_aa: ASRTGTGTEAF

d_call: .
v_call: TRBV6-5
cdr3_aa: ASVKQGPPGNTIY

d_call: TRBD2
v_call: TRBV11-2
cdr3_aa: ASAGLAGSSYEQY

d_call: .
v_call: TRBV10-3
cdr3_aa: AISEQGAAKNIQY

d_call: TRBD1
v_call: TRBV29-1
cdr3_aa: SVPTGSDYGYT

d_call: TRBD2
v_call: TRBV7-3
cdr3_aa: ASSPGTSGGWF